Listed below are T cell receptor beta chains from one sample, sequenced in a study of T cell responses to AZD1222 COVID-19 vaccine. Sequenced by immunoSEQ multiplex PCR; TCRdb stores in-frame clones only, minus some. This sample carries 120,000 to 150,000 clones, roughly 89% of them seen once, and the ten largest clones take under 2%. The material was peripheral blood, obtained 28 days after the second AZD1222 dose. These receptors all come from an adult who received the AZD1222 COVID-19 vaccine. Each CDR3 is given with its conserved first and last residue.

v_gene,j_gene,CDR3aa
TRBV24-1,TRBJ2-1,CATSDFRNDLYYNEQFF
TRBV2,TRBJ1-1,CASSREGTEAFF
TRBV3-1/TRBV3-2,TRBJ1-2,CASSQGPRGYGYTF
TRBV4-2,TRBJ2-1,CASSQAASVENNEQFF
TRBV30,TRBJ1-1,CAWSVRRGTEAFF
TRBV19,TRBJ1-1,CASSALPWSGRDTEAFF
TRBV29-1,TRBJ1-1,CSVEQGRGTEAFF
TRBV10-1,TRBJ2-1,CASSPLSTWPENNEQFF
TRBV7-8,TRBJ2-7,CASSPGGHLSSYEQYF
TRBV25-1,TRBJ2-5,CASSEWERLAQETQYF
TRBV5-6,TRBJ2-7,CASSLVPASGRTYEQYF
TRBV21-1,TRBJ1-5,CASSKARTGVFSNQPQHF
TRBV2,TRBJ1-1,CAITKGAVAFF
TRBV29-1,TRBJ2-7,CSVGPGGHEQYF
TRBV10-3,TRBJ2-1,CAISDQKLLDEQFF
TRBV27,TRBJ1-5,CASSFGSGVQPQHF
TRBV10-3,TRBJ1-1,CAISGQGGTEAFF